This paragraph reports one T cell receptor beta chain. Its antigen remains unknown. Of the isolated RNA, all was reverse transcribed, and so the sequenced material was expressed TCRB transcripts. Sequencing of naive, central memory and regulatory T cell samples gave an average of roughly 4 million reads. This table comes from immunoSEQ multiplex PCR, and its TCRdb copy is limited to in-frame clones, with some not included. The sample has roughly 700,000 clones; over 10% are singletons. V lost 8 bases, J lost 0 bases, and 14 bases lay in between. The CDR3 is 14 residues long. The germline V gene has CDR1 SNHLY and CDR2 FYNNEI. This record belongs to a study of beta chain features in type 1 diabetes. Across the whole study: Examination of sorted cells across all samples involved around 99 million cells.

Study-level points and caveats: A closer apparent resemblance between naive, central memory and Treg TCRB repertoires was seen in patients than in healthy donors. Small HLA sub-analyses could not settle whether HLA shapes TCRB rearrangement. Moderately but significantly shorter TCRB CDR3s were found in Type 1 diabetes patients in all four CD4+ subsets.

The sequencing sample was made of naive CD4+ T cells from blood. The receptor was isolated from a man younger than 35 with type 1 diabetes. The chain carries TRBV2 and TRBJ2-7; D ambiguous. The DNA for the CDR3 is TGTGCCAGCTGGAGTCGCCCGTACTCCTACGAGCAGTACTTC. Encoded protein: CASWSRPYSYEQYF.